These 15 T cell receptor beta chains share one sample of origin, sequenced in a study of radiotherapy plus CTLA-4 blockade in lung cancer (dated by TCRdb to 2016 to 2018). The library was generated by the immunoSEQ multiplex PCR assay. The table comes from immuneACCESS by way of TCRdb, which keeps in-frame sequences with V and J called. Part of the clones is missing from these tables; in studies checked, under half for an unresolved V gene and the rest for unknown reasons. For this sample the table gives roughly 80,000 clones, of which around 81% were detected only once. Together, the top ten hold approximately 3.8% of the sample. The material sequenced was peripheral blood, taken from a patient treated with radiotherapy plus ipilimumab. These receptors originate from a human donor with non-small cell lung cancer who had a partial response to radiotherapy plus ipilimumab. Some clones in this sample may be carry-over from other donors' samples.

The CDR3 region is CASSQAFHTGELFF. The CDR3 DNA sequence: TGCGCCAGCAGCCAAGCTTTCCACACCGGGGAGCTGTTTTTT. V gene TRBV4-3 combines with J gene TRBJ2-2; no firm D call. Per the germline V gene, CDR1 is LGHNA and CDR2 is YSLEER. The CDR3 sequence is 14 residues long. Trimming pared 1 base from V and 3 bases from J, leaving 6 bases between.

The rearrangement uses TRBV9 and TRBJ2-1; weak D call: TRBD2 (5 bases). Looked up from germline, CDR1 is SGDLS and CDR2 is YYNGEE. The length of the CDR3 is 15 residues. Between the trimmed V and J ends, which lost 3 bases and 0 bases, there was a span of 10 bases. The CDR3 loop is CASSADSSSYNEQFF. The CDR3 DNA reads as TGTGCCAGCAGCGCGGACTCGAGCTCCTACAATGAGCAGTTCTTC.

This chain connects TRBV19 to TRBJ1-5; 8 positions match TRBD1. The germline CDR1 and CDR2 sequences are LNHDA and SQIVND (reference sequence). With V trimmed by 5 bases and J by 2 bases, 5 bases remained unmatched. This CDR3 spans 15 amino acids. This CDR3 reads CASSRDRGGNQPQHF. The DNA of the CDR3 is TGTGCCAGTAGTCGAGACAGGGGAGGCAATCAGCCCCAGCATTTT.

This chain uses TRBV6-1 with TRBJ2-3; 8 nucleotides align to TRBD2. There are 15 residues in the CDR3. Trimming removed 0 bases from V and 4 bases from J; junction bases left unmatched: 3. Germline assignment: CDR1 MNHNS and CDR2 SASEGT. CDR3 amino acids: CASSEALAGADTQYF. The CDR3 coding sequence is TGTGCCAGCAGTGAAGCGCTAGCGGGCGCAGATACGCAGTATTTT.

DNA of the CDR3: TGTGCCAGGAGGACGGGGGAAAACTATGGCTACACCTTC. Its protein product is CARRTGENYGYTF. The rearrangement joins TRBV7-3 to TRBJ1-2; possibly TRBD1 for D (5 bases). Trimming shortened V by 9 bases and J by 2 bases, and 13 bases separated the two germline ends. The CDR3 sequence is 13 residues long. Looked up from germline, CDR1 is SGHTA and CDR2 is FQGTGA.

The J gene is TRBJ2-5, the V gene TRBV7-6; tentatively, D is TRBD1 (6 bases). This CDR3 is 15 amino acids long. Deletions cut 5 bases from V and 3 bases from J, with 16 bases between. Germline V CDR1 and CDR2: SGHVS, FNYEAQ. CDR3 sequence reads: CASSLGGRGKETQYF. The CDR3, as DNA: TGTGCCAGCAGCCTAGGGGGAAGGGGTAAAGAGACCCAGTACTTC.

This clone was seen a single time. The rearrangement links TRBV28 to TRBJ2-1; D unclear. Looked up from germline, CDR1 is MDHEN and CDR2 is SYDVKM. CDR3 length: 12 residues. V gave up 5 bases and J gave up 0 bases, with 2 bases separating them. The DNA of the CDR3 is TGTGCCAGCAGTCGCTCCTACAATGAGCAGTTCTTC. Translating it yields CASSRSYNEQFF.

J is TRBJ2-3 and V is TRBV29-1; possibly TRBD1 for D (5 bases). The V gene lost 3 bases and the J gene lost 0 bases, with 10 bases spanning the gap. There are 14 residues in the CDR3. Germline V CDR1 and CDR2: SQVTM, ANQGSEA. In nucleotides, the CDR3 is TGCAGCGTTGAGGGTGGGGCCAGCACAGATACGCAGTATTTT. Encoded protein: CSVEGGASTDTQYF.

The genes are TRBV9 and TRBJ2-7; D remains ambiguous. V was trimmed by 4 bases and J by 5 bases, leaving 13 bases between them. The germline V gene has CDR1 SGDLS and CDR2 YYNGEE. This CDR3 comprises 13 residues. DNA for the CDR3: TGTGCCAGCAGCTTAGCTCTGTTCGACGAGCAGTACTTC. Translation: CASSLALFDEQYF.

The chain is built from TRBV28 and TRBJ2-7; no reliable D call. This CDR3 is 14 amino acids long. Trimming shortened V by 1 base and J by 2 bases, and 9 bases separated the two germline ends. Germline lookup yields CDR1 MDHEN and CDR2 SYDVKM. The CDR3 region is CASSLFPRTYEQYF. As DNA, the CDR3 is TGTGCCAGCAGTTTATTCCCCAGGACCTACGAGCAGTACTTC.

This clone has just one count. V gene TRBV5-4 combines with J gene TRBJ2-2, with D possibly matching TRBD2 (5 bases). With 3 bases removed from V and 7 bases from J, the gap between germline ends came to 13 bases. Looked up from germline, CDR1 is SGHNT and CDR2 is YYREEE (reference sequence). This CDR3 is built from 14 residues. This CDR3 reads CASSSPPAVGELFF. For the CDR3, the DNA is TGTGCCAGCAGCTCCCCTCCAGCGGTCGGGGAGCTGTTTTTT.

The V call is TRBV2, the J call TRBJ1-1, with 8 bases lining up with TRBD1. The trim removed 3 bases at V and 4 bases at J, leaving 7 bases unmatched. The CDR3 runs to 15 residues. The germline CDR1 and CDR2 sequences are SNHLY and FYNNEI. CDR3 amino acids: CASSDSTGVGTEAFF. For the CDR3, the DNA is TGTGCCAGCAGTGATTCGACAGGGGTGGGCACTGAAGCTTTCTTT.

In its sample, this clone was seen a few times. This sequence joins TRBV19 and TRBJ2-6; TRBD1 matches 9 bases. Germline V lookup: CDR1 LNHDA, CDR2 SQIVND (reference sequence). The CDR3 extends over 17 amino acids. The ends lost 3 bases at V and 1 base at J; junction bases unmatched: 4. The CDR3 DNA sequence: TGTGCCAGTAGTATCGTCGACAGGGGGTCTGGGGCCAACGTCCTGACTTTC. Protein product: CASSIVDRGSGANVLTF.

This clone appeared a few times. The chain is built from TRBV6-8 and TRBJ1-1; no definite D call. Germline V CDR1 and CDR2: MNHGY, SAAAGT. V was cut by 7 bases and J by 5 bases, with 11 bases left in between. The CDR3 extends over 12 amino acids. The chain's CDR3 is CASKVVVTEAFF. The DNA of the CDR3 is TGTGCCAGCAAAGTGGTAGTTACTGAAGCTTTCTTT.

The chain has TRBV5-8 and TRBJ1-1, with D hard to call. The germline V gene encodes CDR1 SGHTS and CDR2 YDEGEE. The CDR3 covers 16 residues. Deletions cut 0 bases from V and 1 base from J, with 13 bases between. CDR3 loop: CASSLAALAGNTEAFF. In DNA form, the CDR3 reads TGTGCCAGCAGCTTGGCCGCCTTGGCGGGGAACACTGAAGCTTTCTTT.